The T cell receptor beta chain described here comes from a study of T cell responses to AZD1222 COVID-19 vaccine. Study-wide points: Reportedly, close to half of spike-specific TCRs are directed against unmutated variant regions. Sampling captured repertoires only after the peak T cell response.

This clone was counted a single time. Its antigen remains unknown. Sequencing was performed with immunoSEQ multiplex PCR; in TCRdb, only in-frame clones are kept and a portion is missing. The sample includes about 140,000 clones, around 93% of them seen just once. This CDR3 region has 15 residues. Germline lookup yields CDR1 KGHDR and CDR2 SFDVKD. V was shortened by 0 bases and J by 1 base, with 5 bases between the two germline ends. The V call is TRBV24-1, the J call TRBJ2-2, with D uncertain. The sample here was peripheral blood, taken on day 0 of AZD1222 vaccination. This clonotype was sampled from an adult in good health. The CDR3 sequence: CATSDLTRNTGELFF. The DNA of the CDR3 is TGTGCCACCAGTGATTTGACACGGAACACCGGGGAGCTGTTTTTT.